This TCR beta chain was sequenced during a study of shared clonotypes between healthy human individuals. This clone appeared once. The CDR3 covers 14 residues. V dropped 5 bases and J dropped 14; count of bases not matched to a gene: 10. CDR1 and CDR2 from the germline V gene are MDHEN and SYDVKM. Several immunoSEQ plates received, in even portions, the genomic DNA of each subset. This table comes from immunoSEQ multiplex PCR, and its TCRdb copy is limited to in-frame clones, with some not included. This table has some 1.5 million clones, 98% appearing once. This TCR derives from a man younger than 45 in good health. This chain uses TRBV28 with TRBJ2-3; TRBD2 aligns across 13 bases. The specimen was naive CD4+ T cells sorted from blood. Subset: CD45RA+ positively selected. The CDR3 coding sequence is TGTGCCAGCAGTAATCCGGGACTAGCGGGAAGGGGGTATTTT. Translated, it gives CASSNPGLAGRGYF.